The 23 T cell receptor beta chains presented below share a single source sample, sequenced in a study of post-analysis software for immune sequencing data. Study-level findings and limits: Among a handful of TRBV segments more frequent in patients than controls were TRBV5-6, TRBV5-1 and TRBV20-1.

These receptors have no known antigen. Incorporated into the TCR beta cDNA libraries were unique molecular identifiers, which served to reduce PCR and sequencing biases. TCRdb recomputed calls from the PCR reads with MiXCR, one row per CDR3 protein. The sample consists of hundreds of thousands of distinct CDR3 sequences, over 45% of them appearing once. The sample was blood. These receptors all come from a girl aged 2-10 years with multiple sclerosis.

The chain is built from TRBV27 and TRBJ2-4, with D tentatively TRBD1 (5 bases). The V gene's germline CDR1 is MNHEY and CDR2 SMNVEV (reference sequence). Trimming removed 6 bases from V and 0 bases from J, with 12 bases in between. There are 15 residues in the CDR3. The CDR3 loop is CASRSAGLAKNIQYF. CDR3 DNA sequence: TGTGCCAGCAGAAGTGCAGGGCTAGCCAAAAACATTCAGTACTTC.

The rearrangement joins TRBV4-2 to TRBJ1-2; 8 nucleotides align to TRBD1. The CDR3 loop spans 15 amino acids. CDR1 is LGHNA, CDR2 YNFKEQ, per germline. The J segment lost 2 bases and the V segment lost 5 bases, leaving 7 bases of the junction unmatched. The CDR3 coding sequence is TGTGCCAGCAGCACGGGGACAGGAGACAACTATGGCTACACCTTC. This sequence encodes CASSTGTGDNYGYTF.

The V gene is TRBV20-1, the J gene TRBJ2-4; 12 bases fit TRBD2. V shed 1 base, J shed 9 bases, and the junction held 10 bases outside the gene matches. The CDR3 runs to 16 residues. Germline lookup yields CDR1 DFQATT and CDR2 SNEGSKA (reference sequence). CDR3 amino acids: CSARVLTSGRPSIQYF. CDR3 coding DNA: TGCAGTGCTAGAGTTTTGACTAGCGGGAGACCAAGCATTCAGTACTTC.

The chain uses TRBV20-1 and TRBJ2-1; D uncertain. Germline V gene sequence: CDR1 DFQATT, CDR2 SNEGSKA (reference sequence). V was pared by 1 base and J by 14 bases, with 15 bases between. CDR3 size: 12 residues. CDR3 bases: TGCAGTGCTAGAGGCGGTGGCGCTACGGAGTTCTTC. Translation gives CSARGGGATEFF.

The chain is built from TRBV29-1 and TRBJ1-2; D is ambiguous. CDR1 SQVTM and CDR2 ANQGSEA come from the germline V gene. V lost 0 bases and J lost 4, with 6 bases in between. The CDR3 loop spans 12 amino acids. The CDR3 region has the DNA TGCAGCGTTGAAGAGGGAAGCTATGGCTACACCTTC. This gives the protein CSVEEGSYGYTF. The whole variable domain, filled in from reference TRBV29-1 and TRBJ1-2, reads SAVISQKPSRDICQRGTSLTIQCQVDSQVTMMFWYRQQPGQSLTLIATANQGSEATYESGFVIDKFPISRPNLTFSTLTVSNMSPEDSSIYLCSVEEGSYGYTFGSGTRLTVV.

CDR3 in DNA: TGTGCCAGCAGCTGGGGACAGCTCACTGAAGCTTTCTTT. This encodes CASSWGQLTEAFF. V and J are TRBV7-2 and TRBJ1-1; TRBD1 aligns across 7 bases. Germline CDR1 is SGHTA and CDR2 is FQGNSA. V shed 4 bases and J 4 bases; nucleotides not matched to a gene: 3. The CDR3 consists of 13 residues.

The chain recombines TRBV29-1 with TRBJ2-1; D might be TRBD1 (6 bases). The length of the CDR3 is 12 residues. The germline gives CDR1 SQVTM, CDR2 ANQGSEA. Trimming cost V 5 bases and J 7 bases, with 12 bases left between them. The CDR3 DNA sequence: TGCAGCGTTCGGCCAGGGGCAAATGAGCAGTTCTTC. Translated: CSVRPGANEQFF.

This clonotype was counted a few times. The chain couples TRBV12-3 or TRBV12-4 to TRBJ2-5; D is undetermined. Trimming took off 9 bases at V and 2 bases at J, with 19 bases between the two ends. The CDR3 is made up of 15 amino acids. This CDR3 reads CASRREWGSQETQYF. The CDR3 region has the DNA TGTGCCAGTCGACGCGAGTGGGGTTCACAAGAGACCCAGTACTTC.

CDR3: CASSPSFHPNTEAFF. Written as DNA, the CDR3 is TGTGCCAGCAGCCCCTCATTCCACCCGAACACTGAAGCTTTCTTT. This sequence joins TRBV6-2 or TRBV6-3 and TRBJ1-1; D is unclear. This CDR3 is 15 amino acids long. The V gene lost 6 bases and the J gene lost 1 base, with 15 bases spanning the gap. Germline CDR1 reads MNHEY; CDR2 reads SVGEGT.

The CDR3 protein is CSVRGSSRADTQYF. The CDR3 DNA reads TGCAGCGTTCGAGGGTCTAGTAGAGCAGATACGCAGTATTTT. The J gene is TRBJ2-3, the V gene TRBV29-1, with D tentatively TRBD2 (5 bases). This CDR3 spans 14 amino acids. Germline values: CDR1 SQVTM, CDR2 ANQGSEA. Trimming left V 5 bases short and J 4 bases short, with 16 bases between.

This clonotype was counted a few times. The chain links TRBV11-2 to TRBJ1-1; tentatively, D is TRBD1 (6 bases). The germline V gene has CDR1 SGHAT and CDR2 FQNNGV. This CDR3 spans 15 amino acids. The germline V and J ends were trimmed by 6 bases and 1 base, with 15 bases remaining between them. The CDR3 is CASSGGGIRNTEAFF. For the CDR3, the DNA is TGTGCCAGCAGTGGAGGGGGTATACGGAACACTGAAGCTTTCTTT.

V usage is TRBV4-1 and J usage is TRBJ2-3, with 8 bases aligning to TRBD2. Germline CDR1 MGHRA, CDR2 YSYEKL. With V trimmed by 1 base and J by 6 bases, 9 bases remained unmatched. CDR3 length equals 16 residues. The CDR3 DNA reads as TGCGCCAGCAGCCAAGCAGCGGGAGCCATCAGGGATACGCAGTATTTT. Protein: CASSQAAGAIRDTQYF.

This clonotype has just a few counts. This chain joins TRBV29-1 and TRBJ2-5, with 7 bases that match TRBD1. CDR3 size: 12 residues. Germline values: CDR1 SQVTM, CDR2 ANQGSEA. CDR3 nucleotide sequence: TGCATGATCCGGACAGGCCAAGAGACCCAGTACTTC. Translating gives CMIRTGQETQYF.

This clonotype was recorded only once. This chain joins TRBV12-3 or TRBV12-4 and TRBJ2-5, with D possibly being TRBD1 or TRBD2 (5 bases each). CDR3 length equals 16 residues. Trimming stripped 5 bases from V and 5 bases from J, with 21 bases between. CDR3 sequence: CASSKTQGPGMETQYF. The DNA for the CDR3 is TGTGCCAGCAGTAAAACTCAGGGCCCGGGGATGGAGACCCAGTACTTC.

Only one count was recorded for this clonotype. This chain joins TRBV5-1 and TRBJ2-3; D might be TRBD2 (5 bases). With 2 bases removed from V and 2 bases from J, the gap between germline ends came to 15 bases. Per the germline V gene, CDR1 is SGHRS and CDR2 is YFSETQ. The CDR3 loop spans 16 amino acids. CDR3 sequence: CASSLAVAPLTDTQYF. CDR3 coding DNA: TGCGCCAGCAGCTTAGCGGTAGCCCCCCTCACAGATACGCAGTATTTT.

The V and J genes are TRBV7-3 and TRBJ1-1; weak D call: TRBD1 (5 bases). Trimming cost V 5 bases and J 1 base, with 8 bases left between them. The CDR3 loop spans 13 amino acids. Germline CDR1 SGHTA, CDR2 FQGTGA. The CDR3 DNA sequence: TGTGCCAGCAGCCCAGGGCCGAACACTGAAGCTTTCTTT. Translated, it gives CASSPGPNTEAFF.

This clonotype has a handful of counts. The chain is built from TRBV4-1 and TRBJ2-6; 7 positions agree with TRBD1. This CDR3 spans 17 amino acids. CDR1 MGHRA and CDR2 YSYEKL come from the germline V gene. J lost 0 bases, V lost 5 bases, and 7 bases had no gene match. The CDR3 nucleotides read TGCGCCAGCAGCTCAGACAGGGAACTCTCTGGGGCCAACGTCCTGACTTTC. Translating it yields CASSSDRELSGANVLTF.

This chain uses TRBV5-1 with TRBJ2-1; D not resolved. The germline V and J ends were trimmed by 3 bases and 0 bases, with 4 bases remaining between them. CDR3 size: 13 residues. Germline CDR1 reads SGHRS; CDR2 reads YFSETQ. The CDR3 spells CASSYPSYNEQFF. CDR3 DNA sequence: TGCGCCAGCAGCTACCCCTCCTACAATGAGCAGTTCTTC. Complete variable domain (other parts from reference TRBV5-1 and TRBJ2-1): KAGVTQTPRYLIKTRGQQVTLSCSPISGHRSVSWYQQTPGQGLQFLFEYFSETQRNKGNFPGRFSGRQFSNSRSEMNVSTLELGDSALYLCASSYPSYNEQFFGPGTRLTVL.

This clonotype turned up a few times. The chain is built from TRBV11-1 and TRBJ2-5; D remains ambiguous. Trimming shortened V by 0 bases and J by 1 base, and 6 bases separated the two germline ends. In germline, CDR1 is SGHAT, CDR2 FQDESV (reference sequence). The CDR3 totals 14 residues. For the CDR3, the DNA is TGTGCCAGCAGCTTAGCGCTGGTCCAAGAGACCCAGTACTTC. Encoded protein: CASSLALVQETQYF.

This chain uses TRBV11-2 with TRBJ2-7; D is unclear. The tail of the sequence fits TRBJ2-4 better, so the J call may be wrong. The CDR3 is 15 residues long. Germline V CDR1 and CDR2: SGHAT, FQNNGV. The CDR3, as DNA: TGTGCCAGCAGCTTAGACGGAGCTTGGGGAAACATTCAGTACTTC. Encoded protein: CASSLDGAWGNIQYF.

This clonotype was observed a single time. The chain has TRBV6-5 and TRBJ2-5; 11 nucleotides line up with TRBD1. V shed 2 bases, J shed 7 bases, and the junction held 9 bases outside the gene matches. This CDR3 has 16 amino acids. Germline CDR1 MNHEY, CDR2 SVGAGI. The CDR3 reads CASSYSRTGGAGTQYF. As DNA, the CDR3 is TGTGCCAGCAGTTACAGCCGGACAGGGGGCGCGGGGACCCAGTACTTC.

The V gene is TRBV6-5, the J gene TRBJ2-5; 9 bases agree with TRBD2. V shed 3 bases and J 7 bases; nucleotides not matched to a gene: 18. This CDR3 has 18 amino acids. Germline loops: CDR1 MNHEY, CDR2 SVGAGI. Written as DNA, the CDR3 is TGTGCCAGCAGTTATTCTAGGCTAGCGGGGAACATTGAAGGGACCCAGTACTTC. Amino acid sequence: CASSYSRLAGNIEGTQYF.

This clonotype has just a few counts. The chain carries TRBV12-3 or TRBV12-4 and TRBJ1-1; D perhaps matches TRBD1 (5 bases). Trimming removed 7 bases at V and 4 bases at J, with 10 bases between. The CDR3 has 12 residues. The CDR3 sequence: CASTRGGTEAFF. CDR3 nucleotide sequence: TGTGCCAGCACCCGGGGGGGCACTGAAGCTTTCTTT.